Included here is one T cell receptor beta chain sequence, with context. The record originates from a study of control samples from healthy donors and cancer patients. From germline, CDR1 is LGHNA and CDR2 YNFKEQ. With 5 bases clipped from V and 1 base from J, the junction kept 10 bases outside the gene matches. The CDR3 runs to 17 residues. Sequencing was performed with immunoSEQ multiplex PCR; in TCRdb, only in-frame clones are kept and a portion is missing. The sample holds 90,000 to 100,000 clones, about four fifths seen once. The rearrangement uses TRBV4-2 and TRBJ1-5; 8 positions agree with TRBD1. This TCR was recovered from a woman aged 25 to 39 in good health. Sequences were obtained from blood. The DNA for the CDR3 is TGTGCCAGCAGCTTCAATGACAGGGGTGAGAGCAATCAGCCCCAGCATTTT. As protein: CASSFNDRGESNQPQHF.